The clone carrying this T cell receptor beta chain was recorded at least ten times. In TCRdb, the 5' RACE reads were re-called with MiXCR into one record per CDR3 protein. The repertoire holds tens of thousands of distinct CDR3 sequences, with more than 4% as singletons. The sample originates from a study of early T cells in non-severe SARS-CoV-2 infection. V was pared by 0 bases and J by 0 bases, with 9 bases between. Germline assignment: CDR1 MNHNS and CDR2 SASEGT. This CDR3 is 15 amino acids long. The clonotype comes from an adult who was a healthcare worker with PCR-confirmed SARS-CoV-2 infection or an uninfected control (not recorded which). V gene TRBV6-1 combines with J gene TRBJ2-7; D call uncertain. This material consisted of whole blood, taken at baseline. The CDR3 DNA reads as TGTGCCAGCAGTGAAGCTTGGCGCAACTCCTACGAGCAGTACTTC. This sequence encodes CASSEAWRNSYEQYF.